These 25 T cell receptor beta chains were all obtained from the same sample, sequenced in a study of CD8 T cells in ankylosing spondylitis. TCRdb re-analysed the 5' RACE reads in MiXCR, keeping a single row per CDR3 protein. The data contain some 220,000 distinct CDR3 sequences, 8.2% of them singletons. Sequencing used blood, either unsorted or a sorted T cell fraction (not recorded which). The receptors originated from a female donor with ankylosing spondylitis or in good health (not recorded which).

This clonotype appeared many times. This chain joins TRBV12-3 or TRBV12-4 and TRBJ2-7, with 7 bases that match TRBD1. The junction had 8 bases not matched to a gene; V was cut back by 7 bases and J by 2 bases. This CDR3 spans 14 amino acids. Here the CDR3 DNA reads TGTGCCAGCACCGTGACAGGGTCCCCCTACGAGCAGTACTTC. This sequence encodes CASTVTGSPYEQYF.

This clonotype was counted at least ten times. The rearrangement links TRBV7-9 to TRBJ2-7, with TRBD2 as a possible D gene (5 bases). V was shortened by 5 bases and J by 2 bases, with 19 bases between the two germline ends. The CDR3 extends over 16 amino acids. Germline CDR1 and CDR2: SEHNR and FQNEAQ (reference sequence). CDR3 residues: CASSQVERTSPYEQYF. In DNA form, the CDR3 reads TGTGCCAGCAGCCAGGTAGAGCGGACCAGCCCCTACGAGCAGTACTTC.

This clonotype has a count of ten or more. The chain links TRBV20-1 to TRBJ1-4; the D is unclear. This CDR3 comprises 13 residues. The V end was cut by 3 bases, the J end by 8 bases, with 13 bases between. CDR1 is DFQATT, CDR2 SNEGSKA, per germline (reference sequence). The CDR3 coding sequence is TGCAGTGCTAGTGGGCAGGACGGAGAAAAACTGTTTTTT. Encoded protein: CSASGQDGEKLFF.

The CDR3 region has the DNA TGTGCCAGCAGCAAGACGACACACGAGCAGTACTTC. This gives the protein CASSKTTHEQYF. This chain links TRBV13 with TRBJ2-7; no firm D call. There are 12 residues in the CDR3. V lost 5 bases and J 5 bases, leaving 10 bases between the germline ends. CDR1 is PRHDT, CDR2 FYEKMQ, per germline (reference sequence).

This clonotype was recorded many times. J is TRBJ2-2 and V is TRBV29-1; tentatively, D is TRBD1 (5 bases). Germline V lookup: CDR1 SQVTM, CDR2 ANQGSEA. The CDR3 is 11 amino acids. The V end lost 5 bases, the J end lost 5 bases, and 6 bases lay between the germline ends. The CDR3 DNA follows: TGCAGCGTTTCAGGGACCGGGGAGCTGTTTTTT. Translating gives CSVSGTGELFF.

This clonotype was detected ten times or more. The CDR3 region is CSVEAAGGDEQFF. The DNA of the CDR3 is TGCAGCGTTGAGGCAGCGGGAGGGGATGAGCAGTTCTTC. The genes are TRBV29-1 and TRBJ2-1, with TRBD2 identical over 10 bases. Germline V lookup: CDR1 SQVTM, CDR2 ANQGSEA. CDR3 length: 13 residues. The junction had 4 bases not matched to a gene; V was cut back by 3 bases and J by 8 bases.

This clonotype was seen repeatedly, ten times or more. The chain couples TRBV15 to TRBJ2-3, with 7 bases aligning to TRBD2. From germline, CDR1 is LNHNV and CDR2 YYDKDF (reference sequence). This CDR3 contains 15 residues. V was pared by 4 bases and J by 4 bases, with 8 bases of the junction left unmatched. The CDR3 DNA reads as TGTGCCACCAGCACCCGGACTAGTGGTCCAGATACGCAGTATTTT. This translates into CATSTRTSGPDTQYF.

In this sample, this clonotype turned up a few times. J is TRBJ2-7 and V is TRBV7-9, with a possible D match to TRBD2 (7 bases). V dropped 4 bases and J dropped 3 bases, with 13 bases sitting between them. The CDR3 runs to 14 residues. Germline CDR1 reads SEHNR; CDR2 reads FQNEAQ (reference sequence). This CDR3 is CASSYGGAGYEQYF. The DNA of the CDR3 is TGTGCCAGCAGCTATGGGGGGGCGGGCTACGAGCAGTACTTC. The full variable domain, completed using reference TRBV7-9 and TRBJ2-7, is DTGVSQNPRHKITKRGQNVTFRCDPISEHNRLYWYRQTLGQGPEFLTYFQNEAQLEKSRLLSDRFSAERPKGSFSTLEIQRTEQGDSAMYLCASSYGGAGYEQYFGPGTRLTVT.

This clonotype was seen ten or more times. The chain employs TRBV20-1 and TRBJ1-5; TRBD1 is a possible D gene (5 bases). CDR3 length: 15 residues. Germline lookup yields CDR1 DFQATT and CDR2 SNEGSKA (reference sequence). Trimming removed 5 bases at V and 3 bases at J, with 17 bases between. The CDR3 spells CSAPPRDLINQPQHF. The CDR3 DNA is TGCAGTGCTCCACCCAGGGACCTTATCAATCAGCCCCAGCATTTT.

This clonotype came up many times. The chain has TRBV29-1 and TRBJ2-3; D is possibly TRBD2 (6 bases). The germline V gene has CDR1 SQVTM and CDR2 ANQGSEA. The CDR3 length is 16 residues. V gave up 7 bases and J gave up 4 bases, with 24 bases separating them. CDR3: CSAEALMEGRPDTQYF. The CDR3 DNA reads as TGCAGCGCCGAAGCACTTATGGAGGGCCGTCCAGATACGCAGTATTTT.

This clonotype was recorded at least ten times. The V and J genes are TRBV24-1 and TRBJ1-1; TRBD1 matches at 9 bases. CDR3 size: 18 residues. With 7 bases clipped from V and 1 base from J, the junction kept 15 bases outside the gene matches. Germline V lookup: CDR1 KGHDR, CDR2 SFDVKD. The CDR3 protein is CATRVGGTGHPSNTEAFF. The CDR3 bases are TGTGCCACCAGAGTAGGTGGGACAGGGCACCCCTCGAACACTGAAGCTTTCTTT.

This clonotype was seen ten or more times. The rearrangement joins TRBV28 to TRBJ2-1; D perhaps matches TRBD1 (5 bases). Per germline, CDR1 MDHEN and CDR2 SYDVKM. Trimming removed 10 bases at V and 0 bases at J, with 10 bases between. The CDR3 has 13 amino acids. CDR3 sequence: CATDRSSYNEQFF. CDR3 DNA: TGTGCCACCGACAGAAGCTCCTACAATGAGCAGTTCTTC. The full variable domain, in which reference TRBV28 and TRBJ2-1 provide the parts outside the CDR3, is DVKVTQSSRYLVKRTGEKVFLECVQDMDHENMFWYRQDPGLGLRLIYFSYDVKMKEKGDIPEGYSVSREKKERFSLILESASTNQTSMYLCATDRSSYNEQFFGPGTRLTVL.

There are many counts of this clonotype. J is TRBJ1-5 and V is TRBV6-2 or TRBV6-3; D is unresolved. Trimming took off 6 bases at V and 6 bases at J, with 15 bases between the two ends. This CDR3 region has 14 residues. Germline lookup yields CDR1 MNHEY and CDR2 SVGEGT. This CDR3 reads CASSHRRYAQPQHF. In DNA form, the CDR3 reads TGTGCCAGCAGCCATAGACGGTACGCTCAGCCCCAGCATTTT.

This clonotype was detected only a few times. The chain couples TRBV4-3 to TRBJ2-1; D call uncertain. V shed 3 bases and J shed 0 bases, with 12 bases lying between them. CDR3 size: 16 residues. Germline CDR1 reads LGHNA; CDR2 reads YSLEER. CDR3 in DNA: TGCGCCAGCAGCCAGTCACGGTCGAGCTCCTACAATGAGCAGTTCTTC. Its protein product is CASSQSRSSSYNEQFF.

This clonotype was counted many times. CDR3 in DNA: TGTGCCAGCAGTTCCCTCGGACTAGGTGCCTACGAGCAGTACTTC. Amino acids: CASSSLGLGAYEQYF. The chain links TRBV6-5 to TRBJ2-7, with 7 nucleotides matching TRBD2. CDR1 MNHEY and CDR2 SVGAGI come from the germline V gene. This CDR3 is built from 15 residues. After removal of 4 bases from V and 2 bases from J, the junction contained 8 bases not matched to a gene.

This rearrangement joins TRBV7-2 to TRBJ2-1; 9 bases map to TRBD2. With V trimmed by 3 bases and J by 14 bases, 17 bases remained unmatched. Germline V CDR1 and CDR2: SGHTA, FQGNSA. The CDR3 contains 16 residues. CDR3 sequence: CASSFLRLAVPEGEFF. CDR3 bases: TGTGCCAGCAGCTTCCTTAGACTAGCGGTCCCGGAAGGGGAGTTCTTC.

Turning to this clonotype: A much larger clonotype is one base distant, so this may be a read error. This chain joins TRBV9 and TRBJ2-2, with D maybe TRBD2 (6 bases). Per germline, CDR1 SGDLS and CDR2 YYNGEE. The length of the CDR3 is 14 residues. Trimming took off 3 bases at V and 6 bases at J, with 12 bases between the two ends. CDR3 sequence: CASSERANAGELFF. For the CDR3, the DNA is TGTGCCAGCAGCGAGCGGGCCAACGCCGGGGAGCTGTTTTTT.

In its sample, this clonotype was seen many times. The genes are TRBV6-2 or TRBV6-3 and TRBJ2-7, with D unclear. The CDR3 runs to 14 residues. CDR1 and CDR2 from the germline V gene are MNHEY and SVGEGT. V lost 1 base and J lost 1, with 8 bases in between. CDR3 sequence: CASSYWQTSYEQYF. Written as DNA, the CDR3 is TGTGCCAGCAGTTACTGGCAGACATCCTACGAGCAGTACTTC.

This clonotype was picked up many times. The chain combines TRBV20-1 with TRBJ1-5, with 7 bases fitting TRBD1. The germline CDR1 and CDR2 sequences are DFQATT and SNEGSKA (reference sequence). The CDR3 loop spans 19 amino acids. Losses at the gene ends were 0 bases for V and 5 bases for J; bases not matched to a gene: 19. DNA of the CDR3: TGCAGTGCTAGAGATTCCCAGGGGGGTCAGGACACTCCGCATCAGCCCCAGCATTTT. It is translated as CSARDSQGGQDTPHQPQHF.

This clonotype was detected ten times or more. The chain links TRBV20-1 to TRBJ2-1; no clear D. The CDR3 runs to 13 residues. With 2 bases removed from V and 5 bases from J, the gap between germline ends came to 10 bases. CDR1 is DFQATT and CDR2 is SNEGSKA in the germline V gene (reference sequence). CDR3 residues: CSARITIHNEQFF. The CDR3 DNA reads as TGCAGTGCTAGAATAACAATTCACAATGAGCAGTTCTTC.

This clonotype has only a few counts. The chain couples TRBV7-2 to TRBJ1-5; no firm D call. Germline V gene sequence: CDR1 SGHTA, CDR2 FQGNSA. CDR3 length: 17 amino acids. With 2 bases removed from V and 0 bases from J, the gap between germline ends came to 14 bases. In DNA, the CDR3 is TGTGCCAGCAGCTTACGGGAGGGAGGATATAGCAATCAGCCCCAGCATTTT. Its protein is CASSLREGGYSNQPQHF.

This clonotype was picked up many times. The chain has TRBV20-1 and TRBJ2-1; D remains ambiguous. This CDR3 region has 10 residues. Germline CDR1 reads DFQATT; CDR2 reads SNEGSKA (reference sequence). The V end lost 6 bases, the J end lost 5 bases, and 5 bases lay between the germline ends. CDR3 DNA sequence: TGCAGTGCCGTGCACAATGAGCAGTTCTTC. It encodes CSAVHNEQFF.

This clonotype was seen many times. The chain joins TRBV12-3 or TRBV12-4 to TRBJ2-7; D uncertain. The ends were cut back, 5 bases at V and 1 base at J, with 6 bases in the middle. This CDR3 contains 12 residues. DNA for the CDR3: TGTGCCAGCAGTCAGCCATCCTACGAGCAGTACTTC. Protein: CASSQPSYEQYF.

This clonotype occurred many times. The chain is built from TRBV3-1 and TRBJ2-3; D is ambiguous. Trimming shortened V by 4 bases and J by 4 bases, and 9 bases separated the two germline ends. This CDR3 contains 13 residues. From germline, CDR1 is LGHDT and CDR2 YNNKEL (reference sequence). Written as DNA, the CDR3 is TGTGCCAGCAGCCCGACGTCGTCAGATACGCAGTATTTT. Protein: CASSPTSSDTQYF.

This clonotype showed up many times. V and J are TRBV7-8 and TRBJ2-3; 11 bases align to TRBD2. The V segment lost 5 bases and the J segment 5 bases; nucleotides outside the gene matches: 9. Germline values: CDR1 SGHVS, CDR2 FQNEAQ. The CDR3 is made up of 16 amino acids. This CDR3 is CASSPPGLAARDTQYF. The CDR3 bases are TGTGCCAGCAGCCCCCCGGGACTAGCGGCTCGAGATACGCAGTATTTT.